One and the same sample provided the 4 T cell receptor beta chains below, sequenced in a study of T cells after yellow fever vaccination. TCRdb independently ran MiXCR on the 5' RACE reads; one entry per CDR3 protein. This repertoire shows around 610,000 distinct CDR3 sequences, roughly 14% found once; its top ten account for around an eighth. The sequencing here drew on PBMCs, taken on the day of the yellow fever booster vaccination. The receptors come from a man aged 25-45 years who received the YFV17D yellow fever vaccine.

The gene calls are TRBV7-9 and TRBJ2-7; weak D call: TRBD2 (6 bases). V dropped 0 bases and J dropped 0 bases, with 9 bases sitting between them. This CDR3 is 15 amino acids long. Germline CDR1 and CDR2: SEHNR and FQNEAQ (reference sequence). CDR3 residues: CASSLAGSRSYEQYF. The CDR3 bases are TGTGCCAGCAGCTTAGCCGGGAGCCGCTCCTACGAGCAGTACTTC.

This clonotype has just a few counts. This chain uses TRBV12-3 or TRBV12-4 with TRBJ1-4; a possible D gene is TRBD1 (6 bases). Between the trimmed V and J ends, which lost 9 bases and 8 bases, there was a span of 16 bases. The CDR3 loop spans 13 amino acids. In DNA, the CDR3 is TGTGCCAGTCTACTGGCAGGGGAAGAAAAACTGTTTTTT. Translating gives CASLLAGEEKLFF.

For the CDR3, the DNA is TGTGCCAGCAGCAAGGCTTTGGGCACAGATACGCAGTATTTT. Translated, it gives CASSKALGTDTQYF. J is TRBJ2-3 and V is TRBV12-3 or TRBV12-4; no firm D call. This CDR3 has 14 amino acids. Trimming shortened V by 6 bases and J by 1 base, and 11 bases separated the two germline ends.

This clonotype was seen a few times. The rearrangement joins TRBV20-1 to TRBJ1-6; TRBD1 is a possible D gene (6 bases). V lost 3 bases and J 8 bases, leaving 14 bases between the germline ends. CDR3 length: 14 residues. Germline V gene data show CDR1 as DFQATT and CDR2 as SNEGSKA (reference sequence). CDR3 nucleotide sequence: TGCAGTGCTAGGGCCATCAGGGGTGATTCACCCCTCCACTTT. This translates into CSARAIRGDSPLHF.